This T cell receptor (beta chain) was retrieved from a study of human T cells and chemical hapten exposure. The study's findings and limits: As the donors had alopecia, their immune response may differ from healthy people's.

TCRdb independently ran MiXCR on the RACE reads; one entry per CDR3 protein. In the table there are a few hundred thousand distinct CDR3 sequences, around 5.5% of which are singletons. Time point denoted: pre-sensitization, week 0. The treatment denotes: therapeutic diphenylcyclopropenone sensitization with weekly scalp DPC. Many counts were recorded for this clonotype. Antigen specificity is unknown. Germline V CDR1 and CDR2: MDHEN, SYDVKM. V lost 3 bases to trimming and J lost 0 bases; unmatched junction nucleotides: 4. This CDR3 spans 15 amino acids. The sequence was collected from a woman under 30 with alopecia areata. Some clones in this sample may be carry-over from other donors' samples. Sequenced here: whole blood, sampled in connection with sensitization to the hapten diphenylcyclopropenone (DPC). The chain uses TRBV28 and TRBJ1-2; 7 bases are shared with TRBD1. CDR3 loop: CASSLGDSSNYGYTF. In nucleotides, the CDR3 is TGTGCCAGCAGTTTGGGGGACAGCTCTAACTATGGCTACACCTTC.